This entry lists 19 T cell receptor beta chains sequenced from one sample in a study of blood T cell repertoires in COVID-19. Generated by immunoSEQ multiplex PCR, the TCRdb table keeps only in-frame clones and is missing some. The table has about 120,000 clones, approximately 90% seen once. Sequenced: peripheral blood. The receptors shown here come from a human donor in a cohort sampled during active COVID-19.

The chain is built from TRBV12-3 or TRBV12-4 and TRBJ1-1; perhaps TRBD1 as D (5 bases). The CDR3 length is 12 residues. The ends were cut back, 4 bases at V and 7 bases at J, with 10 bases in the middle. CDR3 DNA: TGTGCCAGCAGTTGGGTGGGGGGTGAAGCTTTCTTT. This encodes CASSWVGGEAFF.

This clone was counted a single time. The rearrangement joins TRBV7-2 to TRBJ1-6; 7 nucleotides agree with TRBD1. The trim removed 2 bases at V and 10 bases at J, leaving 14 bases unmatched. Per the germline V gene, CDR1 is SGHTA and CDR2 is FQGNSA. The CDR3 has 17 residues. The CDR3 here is CASSLTGSRQGGSPLHF. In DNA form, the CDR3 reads TGTGCCAGCAGCTTAACGGGGTCCCGACAGGGTGGATCACCCCTCCACTTT.

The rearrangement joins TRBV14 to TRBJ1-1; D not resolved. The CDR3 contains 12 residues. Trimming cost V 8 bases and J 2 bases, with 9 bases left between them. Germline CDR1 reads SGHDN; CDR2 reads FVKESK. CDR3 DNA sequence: TGTGCCAGCGGTCGGGGTAACACTGAAGCTTTCTTT. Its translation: CASGRGNTEAFF.

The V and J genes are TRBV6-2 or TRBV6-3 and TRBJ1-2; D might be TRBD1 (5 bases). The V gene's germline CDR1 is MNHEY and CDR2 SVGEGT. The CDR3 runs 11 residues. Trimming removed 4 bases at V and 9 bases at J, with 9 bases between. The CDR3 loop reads CASSFRQSYTF. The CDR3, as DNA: TGTGCCAGCAGTTTCCGACAGAGCTACACCTTC.

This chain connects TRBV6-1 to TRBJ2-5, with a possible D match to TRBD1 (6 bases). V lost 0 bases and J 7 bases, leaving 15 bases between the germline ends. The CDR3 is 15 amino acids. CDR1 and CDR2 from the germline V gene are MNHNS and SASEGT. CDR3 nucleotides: TGTGCCAGCAGTGAAGCGACTAACAGGGATGGGACCCAGTACTTC. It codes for CASSEATNRDGTQYF.

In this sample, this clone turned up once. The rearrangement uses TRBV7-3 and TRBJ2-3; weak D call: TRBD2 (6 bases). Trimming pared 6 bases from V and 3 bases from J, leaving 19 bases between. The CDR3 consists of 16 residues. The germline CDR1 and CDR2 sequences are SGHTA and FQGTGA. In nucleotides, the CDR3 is TGTGCCAGCAGTCCCGGGTTGACTAGGAGGACAGATACGCAGTATTTT. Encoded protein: CASSPGLTRRTDTQYF. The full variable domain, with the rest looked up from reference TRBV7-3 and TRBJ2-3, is GAGVSQTPSNKVTEKGKYVELRCDPISGHTALYWYRQSLGQGPEFLIYFQGTGAADDSGLPNDRFFAVRPEGSVSTLKIQRTERGDSAVYLCASSPGLTRRTDTQYFGPGTRLTVL.

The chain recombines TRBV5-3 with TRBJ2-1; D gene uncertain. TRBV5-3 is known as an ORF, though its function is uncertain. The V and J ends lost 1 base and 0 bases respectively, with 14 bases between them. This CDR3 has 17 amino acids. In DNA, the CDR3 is TGTGCCAGAAGCTTGTTGTTCCAGAGGAGCTCCTACAATGAGCAGTTCTTC. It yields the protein CARSLLFQRSSYNEQFF.

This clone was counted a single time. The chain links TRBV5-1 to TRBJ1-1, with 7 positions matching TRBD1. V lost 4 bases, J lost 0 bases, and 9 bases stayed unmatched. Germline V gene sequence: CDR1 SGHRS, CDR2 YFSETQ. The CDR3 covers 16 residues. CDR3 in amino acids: CASSPQGGTLNTEAFF. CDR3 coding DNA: TGCGCCAGCAGCCCCCAGGGGGGCACTTTGAACACTGAAGCTTTCTTT.

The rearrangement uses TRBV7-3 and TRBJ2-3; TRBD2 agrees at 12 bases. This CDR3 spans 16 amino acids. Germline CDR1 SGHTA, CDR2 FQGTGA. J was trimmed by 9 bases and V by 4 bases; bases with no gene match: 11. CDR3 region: CASSSWASGGASTQYF. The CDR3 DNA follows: TGTGCCAGCAGCTCCTGGGCTAGCGGGGGGGCAAGCACGCAGTATTTT.

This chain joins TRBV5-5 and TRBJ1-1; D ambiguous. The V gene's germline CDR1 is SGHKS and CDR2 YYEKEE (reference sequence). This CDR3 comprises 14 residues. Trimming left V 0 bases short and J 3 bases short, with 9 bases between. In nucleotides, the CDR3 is TGTGCCAGCAGCTTGGCTCACCGGGACACTGAAGCTTTCTTT. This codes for CASSLAHRDTEAFF.

The CDR3 protein is CASSPDRQGNSPLHF. The CDR3 DNA reads TGTGCCAGCAGTCCCGATAGGCAGGGGAATTCACCCCTCCACTTT. The genes are TRBV27 and TRBJ1-6, with D tentatively TRBD1 (6 bases). Trimming took off 5 bases at V and 7 bases at J, with 15 bases between the two ends. The CDR3 is 15 amino acids. The germline V gene has CDR1 MNHEY and CDR2 SMNVEV (reference sequence).

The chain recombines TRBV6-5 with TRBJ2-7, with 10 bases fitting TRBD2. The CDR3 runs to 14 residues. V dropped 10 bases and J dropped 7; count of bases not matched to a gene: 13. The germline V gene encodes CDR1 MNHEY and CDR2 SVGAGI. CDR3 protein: CATNRLAGEWEQYF. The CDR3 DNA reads TGTGCCACCAATAGGCTAGCGGGAGAGTGGGAGCAGTACTTC.

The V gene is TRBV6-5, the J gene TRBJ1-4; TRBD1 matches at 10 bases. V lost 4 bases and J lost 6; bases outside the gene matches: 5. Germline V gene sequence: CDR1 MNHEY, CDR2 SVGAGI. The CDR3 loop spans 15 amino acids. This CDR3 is CASSSTGGRDEKLFF. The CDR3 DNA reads TGTGCCAGCAGTTCGACAGGGGGCCGGGATGAAAAACTGTTTTTT.

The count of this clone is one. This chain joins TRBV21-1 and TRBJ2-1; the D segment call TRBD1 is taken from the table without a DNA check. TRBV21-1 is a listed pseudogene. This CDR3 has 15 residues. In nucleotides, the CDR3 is TGTGCCAGCAGCAAAGATGGGACAAGTCTAAATGAGCAGTTCTTC. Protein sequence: CASSKDGTSLNEQFF.

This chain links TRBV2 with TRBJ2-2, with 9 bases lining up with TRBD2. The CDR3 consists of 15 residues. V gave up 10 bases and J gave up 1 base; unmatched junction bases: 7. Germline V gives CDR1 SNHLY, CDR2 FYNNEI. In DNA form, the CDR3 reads TGTGCCACAGTTGGACTAGCGCGGAACACCGGGGAGCTGTTTTTT. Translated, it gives CATVGLARNTGELFF.

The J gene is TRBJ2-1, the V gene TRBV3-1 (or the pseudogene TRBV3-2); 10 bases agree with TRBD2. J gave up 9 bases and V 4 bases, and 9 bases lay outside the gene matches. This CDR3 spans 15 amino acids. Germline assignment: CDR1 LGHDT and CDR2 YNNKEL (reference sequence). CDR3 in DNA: TGTGCCAGCAGCCCACAATCTAGCGGGAGCAGTGAGCAGTTCTTC. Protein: CASSPQSSGSSEQFF.

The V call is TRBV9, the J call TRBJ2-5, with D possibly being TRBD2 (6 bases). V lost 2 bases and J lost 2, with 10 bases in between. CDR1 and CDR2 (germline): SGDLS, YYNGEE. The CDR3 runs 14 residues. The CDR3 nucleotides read TGTGCCAGCAGCGTCGGAGGACTACAAGAGACCCAGTACTTC. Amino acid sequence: CASSVGGLQETQYF. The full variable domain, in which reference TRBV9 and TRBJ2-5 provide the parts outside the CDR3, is DSGVTQTPKHLITATGQRVTLRCSPRSGDLSVYWYQQSLDQGLQFLIQYYNGEERAKGNILERFSAQQFPDLHSELNLSSLELGDSALYFCASSVGGLQETQYFGPGTRLLVL.

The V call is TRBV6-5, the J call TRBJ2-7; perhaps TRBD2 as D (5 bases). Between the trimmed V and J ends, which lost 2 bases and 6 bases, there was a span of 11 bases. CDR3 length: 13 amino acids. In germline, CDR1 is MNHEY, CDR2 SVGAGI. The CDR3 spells CASSYEGSSEQYF. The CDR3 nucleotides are TGTGCCAGCAGTTACGAGGGTTCGAGCGAGCAGTACTTC.

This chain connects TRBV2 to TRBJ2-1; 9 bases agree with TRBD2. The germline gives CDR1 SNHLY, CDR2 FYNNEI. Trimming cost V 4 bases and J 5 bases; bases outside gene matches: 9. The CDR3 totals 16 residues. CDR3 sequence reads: CASSVTFAGGNNEQFF. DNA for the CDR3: TGTGCCAGCAGTGTGACTTTTGCGGGAGGGAACAATGAGCAGTTCTTC.